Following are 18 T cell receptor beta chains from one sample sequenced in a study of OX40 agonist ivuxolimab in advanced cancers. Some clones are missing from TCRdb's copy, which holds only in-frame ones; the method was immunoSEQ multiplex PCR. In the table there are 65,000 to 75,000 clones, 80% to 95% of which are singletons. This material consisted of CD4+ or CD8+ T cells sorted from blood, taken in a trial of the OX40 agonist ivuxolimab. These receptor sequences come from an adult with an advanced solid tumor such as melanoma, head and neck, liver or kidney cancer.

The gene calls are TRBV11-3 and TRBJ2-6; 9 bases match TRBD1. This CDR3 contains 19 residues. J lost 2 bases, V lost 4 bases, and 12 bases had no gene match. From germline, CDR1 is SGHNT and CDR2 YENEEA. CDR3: CASSSRGTGHTPGANVLTF. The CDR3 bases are TGTGCCAGCAGCTCCCGCGGGACAGGGCATACCCCTGGGGCCAACGTCCTGACTTTC.

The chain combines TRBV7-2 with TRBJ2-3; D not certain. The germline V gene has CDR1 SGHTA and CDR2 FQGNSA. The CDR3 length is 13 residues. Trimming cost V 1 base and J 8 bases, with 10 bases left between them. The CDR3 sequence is CASSLEEASTQYF. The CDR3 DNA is TGTGCCAGCAGCTTAGAAGAAGCTTCTACGCAGTATTTT.

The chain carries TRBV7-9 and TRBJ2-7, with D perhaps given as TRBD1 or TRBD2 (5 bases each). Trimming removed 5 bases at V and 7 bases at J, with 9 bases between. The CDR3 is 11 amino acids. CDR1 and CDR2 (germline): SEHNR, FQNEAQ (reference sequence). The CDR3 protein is CASSRWGEQYF. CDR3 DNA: TGTGCCAGCAGCCGGTGGGGGGAGCAGTACTTC. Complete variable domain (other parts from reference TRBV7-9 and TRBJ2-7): DTGVSQNPRHKITKRGQNVTFRCDPISEHNRLYWYRQTLGQGPEFLTYFQNEAQLEKSRLLSDRFSAERPKGSFSTLEIQRTEQGDSAMYLCASSRWGEQYFGPGTRLTVT.

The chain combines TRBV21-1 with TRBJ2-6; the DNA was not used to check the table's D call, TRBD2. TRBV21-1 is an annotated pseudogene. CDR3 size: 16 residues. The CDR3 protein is CASATVLLSGANVLTF. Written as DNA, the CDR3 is TGTGCCAGCGCTACGGTCCTCCTCTCTGGGGCCAACGTCCTGACTTTC.

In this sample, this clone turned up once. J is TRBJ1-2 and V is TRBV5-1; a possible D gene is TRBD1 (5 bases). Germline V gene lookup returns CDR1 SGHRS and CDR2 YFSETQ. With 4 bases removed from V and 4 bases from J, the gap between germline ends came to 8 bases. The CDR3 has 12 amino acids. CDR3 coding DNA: TGCGCCAGCAGCAAAGACAGCTATGGCTACACCTTC. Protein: CASSKDSYGYTF.

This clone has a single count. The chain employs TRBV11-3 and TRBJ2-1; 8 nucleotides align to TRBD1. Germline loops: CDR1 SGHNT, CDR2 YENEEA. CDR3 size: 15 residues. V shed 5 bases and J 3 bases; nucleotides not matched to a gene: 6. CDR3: CASSILRGLYNEQFF. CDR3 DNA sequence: TGTGCCAGCAGCATACTCAGGGGGCTCTACAATGAGCAGTTCTTC.

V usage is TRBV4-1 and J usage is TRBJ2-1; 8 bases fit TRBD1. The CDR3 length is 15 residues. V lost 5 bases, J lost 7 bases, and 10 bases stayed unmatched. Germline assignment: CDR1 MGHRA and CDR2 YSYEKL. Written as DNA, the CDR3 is TGCGCCAGCAGCTCAGAGGACAGGGACGTGAATGAGCAGTTCTTC. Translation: CASSSEDRDVNEQFF.

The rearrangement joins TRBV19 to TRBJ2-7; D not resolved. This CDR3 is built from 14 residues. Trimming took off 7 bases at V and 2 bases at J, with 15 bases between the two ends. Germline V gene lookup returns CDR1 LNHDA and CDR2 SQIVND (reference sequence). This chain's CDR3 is CASKSSGETYEQYF. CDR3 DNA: TGTGCCAGTAAGTCTAGTGGGGAAACCTACGAGCAGTACTTC.

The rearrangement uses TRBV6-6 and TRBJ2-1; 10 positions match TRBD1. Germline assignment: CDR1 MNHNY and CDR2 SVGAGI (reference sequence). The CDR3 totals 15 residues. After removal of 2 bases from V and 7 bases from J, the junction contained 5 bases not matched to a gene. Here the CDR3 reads CASSYPGQGNNEQFF. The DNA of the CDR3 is TGTGCCAGCAGTTACCCGGGACAGGGGAATAATGAGCAGTTCTTC.

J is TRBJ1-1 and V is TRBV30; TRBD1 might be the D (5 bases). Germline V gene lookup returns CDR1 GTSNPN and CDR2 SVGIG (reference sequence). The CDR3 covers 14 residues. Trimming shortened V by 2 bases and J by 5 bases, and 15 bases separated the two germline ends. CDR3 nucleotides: TGTGCCTGGAGTCCGCGGGGGGTGGGAACTGAAGCTTTCTTT. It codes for CAWSPRGVGTEAFF. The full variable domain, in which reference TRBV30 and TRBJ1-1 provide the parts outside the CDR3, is SQTIHQWPATLVQPVGSPLSLECTVEGTSNPNLYWYRQAAGRGLQLLFYSVGIGQISSEVPQNLSASRPQDRQFILSSKKLLLSDSGFYLCAWSPRGVGTEAFFGQGTRLTVV.

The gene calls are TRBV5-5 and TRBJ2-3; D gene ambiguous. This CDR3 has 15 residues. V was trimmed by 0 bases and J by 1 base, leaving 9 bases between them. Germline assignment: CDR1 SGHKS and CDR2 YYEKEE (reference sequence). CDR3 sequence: CASSLEVGRTDTQYF. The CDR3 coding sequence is TGTGCCAGCAGCTTGGAGGTGGGTCGCACAGATACGCAGTATTTT.

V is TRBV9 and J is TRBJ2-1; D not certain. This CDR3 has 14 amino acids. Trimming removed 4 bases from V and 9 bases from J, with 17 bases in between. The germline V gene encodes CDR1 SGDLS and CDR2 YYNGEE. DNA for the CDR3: TGTGCCAGCAGCACTGTCGGGTGGCTCGGTGAGCAGTTCTTC. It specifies CASSTVGWLGEQFF.

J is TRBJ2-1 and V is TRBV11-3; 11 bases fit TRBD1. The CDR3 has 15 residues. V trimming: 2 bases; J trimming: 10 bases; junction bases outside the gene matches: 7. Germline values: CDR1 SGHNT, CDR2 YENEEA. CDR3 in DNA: TGTGCCAGCAGCTTATCGGACAGGGGGCGGGAGGAGCAGTTCTTC. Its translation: CASSLSDRGREEQFF.

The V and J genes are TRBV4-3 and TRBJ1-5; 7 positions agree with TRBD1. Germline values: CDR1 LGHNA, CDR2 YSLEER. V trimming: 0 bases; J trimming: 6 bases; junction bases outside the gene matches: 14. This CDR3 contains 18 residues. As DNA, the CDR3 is TGCGCCAGCAGCCAAGATTTTTATCGACAGGGAGGTCTTCAGCCCCAGCATTTT. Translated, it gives CASSQDFYRQGGLQPQHF.

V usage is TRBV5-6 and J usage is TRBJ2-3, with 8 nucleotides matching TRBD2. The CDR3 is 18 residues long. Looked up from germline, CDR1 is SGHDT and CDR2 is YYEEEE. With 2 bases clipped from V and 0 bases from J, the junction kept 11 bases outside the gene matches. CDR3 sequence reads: CASSFTISPGGSTDTQYF. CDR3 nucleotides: TGTGCCAGCAGCTTTACCATATCCCCGGGAGGGAGCACAGATACGCAGTATTTT.

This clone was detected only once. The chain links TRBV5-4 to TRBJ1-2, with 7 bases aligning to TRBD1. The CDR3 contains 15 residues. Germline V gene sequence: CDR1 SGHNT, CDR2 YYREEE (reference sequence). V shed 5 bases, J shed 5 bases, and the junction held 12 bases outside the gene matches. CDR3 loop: CASRDSRDRFYGYTF. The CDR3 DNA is TGTGCCAGCAGAGACAGCCGGGACAGATTTTATGGCTACACCTTC.

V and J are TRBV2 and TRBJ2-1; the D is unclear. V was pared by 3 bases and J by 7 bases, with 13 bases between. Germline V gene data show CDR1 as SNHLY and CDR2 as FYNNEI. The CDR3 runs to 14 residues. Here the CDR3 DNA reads TGTGCCAGCAGTGAGGGCCCAGTTGGGAATGAGCAGTTCTTC. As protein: CASSEGPVGNEQFF.

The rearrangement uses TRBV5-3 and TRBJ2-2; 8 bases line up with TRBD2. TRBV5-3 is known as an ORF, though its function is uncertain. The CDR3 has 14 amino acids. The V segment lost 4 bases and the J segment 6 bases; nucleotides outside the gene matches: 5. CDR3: CARSAGLVAGELFF. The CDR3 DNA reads TGTGCCAGAAGCGCGGGACTAGTTGCCGGGGAGCTGTTTTTT.